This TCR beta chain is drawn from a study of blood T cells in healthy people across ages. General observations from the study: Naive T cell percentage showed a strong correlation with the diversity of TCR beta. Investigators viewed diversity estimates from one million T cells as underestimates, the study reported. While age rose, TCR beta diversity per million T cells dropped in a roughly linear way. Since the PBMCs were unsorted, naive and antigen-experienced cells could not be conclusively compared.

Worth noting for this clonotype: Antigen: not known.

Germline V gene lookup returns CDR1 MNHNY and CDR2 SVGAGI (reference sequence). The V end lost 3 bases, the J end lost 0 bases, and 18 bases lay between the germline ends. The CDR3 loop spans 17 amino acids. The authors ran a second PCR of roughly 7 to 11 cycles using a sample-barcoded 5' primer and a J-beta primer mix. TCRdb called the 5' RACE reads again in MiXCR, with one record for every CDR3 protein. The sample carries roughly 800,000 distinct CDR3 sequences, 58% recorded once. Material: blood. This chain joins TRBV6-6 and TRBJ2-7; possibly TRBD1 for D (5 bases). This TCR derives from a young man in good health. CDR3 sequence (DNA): TGTGCCAGCAGTTATTCAACAGGTCCAGAGAGCTCCTACGAGCAGTACTTC. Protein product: CASSYSTGPESSYEQYF.